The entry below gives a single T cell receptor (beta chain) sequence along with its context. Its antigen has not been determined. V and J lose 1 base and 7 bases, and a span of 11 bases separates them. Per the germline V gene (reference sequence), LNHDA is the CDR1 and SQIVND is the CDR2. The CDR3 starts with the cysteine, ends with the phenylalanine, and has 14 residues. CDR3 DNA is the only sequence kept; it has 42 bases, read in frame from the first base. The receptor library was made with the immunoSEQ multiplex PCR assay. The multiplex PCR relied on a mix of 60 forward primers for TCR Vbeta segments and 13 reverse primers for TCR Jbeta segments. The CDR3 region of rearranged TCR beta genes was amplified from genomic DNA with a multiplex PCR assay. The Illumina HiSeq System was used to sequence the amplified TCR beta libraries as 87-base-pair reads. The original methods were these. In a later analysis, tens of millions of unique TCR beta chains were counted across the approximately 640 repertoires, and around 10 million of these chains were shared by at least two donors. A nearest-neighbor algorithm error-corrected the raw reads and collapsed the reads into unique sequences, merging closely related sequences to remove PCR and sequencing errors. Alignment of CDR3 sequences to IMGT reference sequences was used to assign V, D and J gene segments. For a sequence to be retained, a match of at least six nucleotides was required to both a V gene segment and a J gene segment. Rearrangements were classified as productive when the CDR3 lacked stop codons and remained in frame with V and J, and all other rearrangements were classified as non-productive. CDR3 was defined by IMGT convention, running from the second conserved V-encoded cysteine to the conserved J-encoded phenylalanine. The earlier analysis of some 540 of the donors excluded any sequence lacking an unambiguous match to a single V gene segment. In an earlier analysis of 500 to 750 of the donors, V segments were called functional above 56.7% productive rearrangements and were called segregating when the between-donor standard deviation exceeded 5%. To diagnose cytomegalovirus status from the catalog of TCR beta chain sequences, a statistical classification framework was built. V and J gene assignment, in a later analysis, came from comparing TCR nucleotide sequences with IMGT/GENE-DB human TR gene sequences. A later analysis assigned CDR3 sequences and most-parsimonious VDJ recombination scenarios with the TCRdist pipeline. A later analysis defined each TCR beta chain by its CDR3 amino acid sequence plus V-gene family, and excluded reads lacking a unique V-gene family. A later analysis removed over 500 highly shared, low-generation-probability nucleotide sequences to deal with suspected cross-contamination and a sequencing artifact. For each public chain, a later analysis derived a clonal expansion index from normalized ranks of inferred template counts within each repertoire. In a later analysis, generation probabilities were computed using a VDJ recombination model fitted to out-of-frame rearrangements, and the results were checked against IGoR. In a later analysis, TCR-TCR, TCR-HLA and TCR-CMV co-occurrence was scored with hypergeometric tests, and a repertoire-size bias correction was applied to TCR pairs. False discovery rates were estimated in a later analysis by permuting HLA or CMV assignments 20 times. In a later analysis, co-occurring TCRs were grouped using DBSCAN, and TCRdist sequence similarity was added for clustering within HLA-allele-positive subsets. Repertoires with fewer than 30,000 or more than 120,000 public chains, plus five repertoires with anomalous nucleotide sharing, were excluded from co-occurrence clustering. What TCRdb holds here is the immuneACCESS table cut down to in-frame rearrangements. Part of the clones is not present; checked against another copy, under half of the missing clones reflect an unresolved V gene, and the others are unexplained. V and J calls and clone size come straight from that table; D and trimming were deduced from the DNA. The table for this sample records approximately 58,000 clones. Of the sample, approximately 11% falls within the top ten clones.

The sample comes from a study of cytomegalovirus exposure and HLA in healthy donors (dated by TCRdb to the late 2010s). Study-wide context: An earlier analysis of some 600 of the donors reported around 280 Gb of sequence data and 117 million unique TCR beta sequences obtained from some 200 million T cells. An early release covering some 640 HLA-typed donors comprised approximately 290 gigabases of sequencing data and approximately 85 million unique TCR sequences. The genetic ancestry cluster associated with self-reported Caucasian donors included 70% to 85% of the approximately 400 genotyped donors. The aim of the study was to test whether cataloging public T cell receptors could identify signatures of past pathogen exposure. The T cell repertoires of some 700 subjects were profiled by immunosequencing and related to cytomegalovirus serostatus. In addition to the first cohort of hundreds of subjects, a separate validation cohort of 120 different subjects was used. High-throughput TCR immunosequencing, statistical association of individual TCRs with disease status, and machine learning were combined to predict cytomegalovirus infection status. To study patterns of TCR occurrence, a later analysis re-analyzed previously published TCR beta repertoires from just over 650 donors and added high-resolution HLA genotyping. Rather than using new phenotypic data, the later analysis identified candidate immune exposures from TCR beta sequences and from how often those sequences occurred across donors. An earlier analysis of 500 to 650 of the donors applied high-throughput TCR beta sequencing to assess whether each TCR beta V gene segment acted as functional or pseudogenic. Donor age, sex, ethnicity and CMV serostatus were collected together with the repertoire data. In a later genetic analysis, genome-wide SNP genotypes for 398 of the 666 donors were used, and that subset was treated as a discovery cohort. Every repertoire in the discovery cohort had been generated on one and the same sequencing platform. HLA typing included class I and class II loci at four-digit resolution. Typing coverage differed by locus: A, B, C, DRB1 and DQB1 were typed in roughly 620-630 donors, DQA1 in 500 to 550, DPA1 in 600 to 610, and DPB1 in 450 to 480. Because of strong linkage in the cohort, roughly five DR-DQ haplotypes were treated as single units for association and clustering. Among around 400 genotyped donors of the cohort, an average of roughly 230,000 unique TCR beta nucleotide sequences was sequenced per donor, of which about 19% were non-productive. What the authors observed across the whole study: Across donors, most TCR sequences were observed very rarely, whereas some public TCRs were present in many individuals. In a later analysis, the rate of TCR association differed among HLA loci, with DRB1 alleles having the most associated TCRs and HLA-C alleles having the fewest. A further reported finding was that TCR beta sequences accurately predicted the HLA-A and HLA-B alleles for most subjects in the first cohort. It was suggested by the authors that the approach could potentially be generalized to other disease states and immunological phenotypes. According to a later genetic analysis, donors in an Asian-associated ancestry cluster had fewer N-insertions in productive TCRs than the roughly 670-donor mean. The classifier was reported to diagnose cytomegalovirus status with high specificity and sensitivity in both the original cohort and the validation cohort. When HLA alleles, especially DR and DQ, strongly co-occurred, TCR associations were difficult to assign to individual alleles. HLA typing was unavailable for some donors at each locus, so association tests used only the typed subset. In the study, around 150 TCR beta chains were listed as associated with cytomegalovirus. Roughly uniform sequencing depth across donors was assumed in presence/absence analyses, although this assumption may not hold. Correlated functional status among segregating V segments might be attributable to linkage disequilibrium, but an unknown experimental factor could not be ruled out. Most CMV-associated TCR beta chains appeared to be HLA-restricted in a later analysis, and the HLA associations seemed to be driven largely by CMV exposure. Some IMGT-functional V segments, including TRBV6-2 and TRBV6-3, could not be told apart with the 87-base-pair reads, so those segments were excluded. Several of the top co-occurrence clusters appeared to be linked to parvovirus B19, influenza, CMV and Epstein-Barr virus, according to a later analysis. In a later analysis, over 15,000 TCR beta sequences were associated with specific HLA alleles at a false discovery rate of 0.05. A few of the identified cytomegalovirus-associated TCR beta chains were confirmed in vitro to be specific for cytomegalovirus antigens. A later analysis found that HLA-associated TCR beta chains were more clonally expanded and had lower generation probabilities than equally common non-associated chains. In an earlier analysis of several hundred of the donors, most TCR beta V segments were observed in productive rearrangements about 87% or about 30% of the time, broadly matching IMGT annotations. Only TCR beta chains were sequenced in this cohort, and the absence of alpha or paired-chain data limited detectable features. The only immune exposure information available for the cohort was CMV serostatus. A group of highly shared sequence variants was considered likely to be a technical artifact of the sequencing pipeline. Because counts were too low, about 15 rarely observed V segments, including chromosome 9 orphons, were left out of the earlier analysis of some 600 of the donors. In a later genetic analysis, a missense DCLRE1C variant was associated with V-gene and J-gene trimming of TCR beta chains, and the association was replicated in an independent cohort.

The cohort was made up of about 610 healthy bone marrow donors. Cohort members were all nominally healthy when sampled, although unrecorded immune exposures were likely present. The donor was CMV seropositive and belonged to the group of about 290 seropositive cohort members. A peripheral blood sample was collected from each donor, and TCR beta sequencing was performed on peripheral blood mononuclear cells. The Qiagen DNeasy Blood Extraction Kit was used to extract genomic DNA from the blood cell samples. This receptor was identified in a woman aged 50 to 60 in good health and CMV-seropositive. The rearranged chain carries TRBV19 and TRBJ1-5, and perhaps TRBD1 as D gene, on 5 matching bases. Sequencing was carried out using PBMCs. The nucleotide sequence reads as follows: TGTGCCAGTAGTATAGCGACAGTCCTACAGCCCCAGCATTTT. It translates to CASSIATVLQPQHF.